This T cell receptor (beta chain) was identified during a study of T cell changes during pregnancy in multiple sclerosis. TCRdb keeps only in-frame clones here, not all; method: immunoSEQ multiplex PCR. The sample carries tens of thousands of clones, roughly 93% recorded once. V lost 11 bases and J lost 5; bases outside the gene matches: 7. CDR3 length: 14 residues. CDR1 MNHNS and CDR2 SASEGT come from the germline V gene. Here the sequenced sample was peripheral blood, taken in the third trimester of pregnancy. The chain employs TRBV6-1 and TRBJ1-6; TRBD1 matches 9 bases. The sequence derives from a female donor with multiple sclerosis, enrolled in a pregnancy study. In nucleotides, the CDR3 is TGTGCCGGCTCCCGGGACAGGGATAATTCACCCCTCCACTTT. This sequence encodes CAGSRDRDNSPLHF.